This is a list of T cell receptor beta chains from one sample in a study of control samples from healthy donors and cancer patients. The method was immunoSEQ multiplex PCR; TCRdb's version includes in-frame clones alone and lacks a portion of them. The sample lists roughly 88,000 clones; approximately 95% were seen once. The sample was blood. These receptor sequences come from a young man in good health. Each CDR3 is given with its conserved first and last residue. The order of the fields is clone size, J gene, V gene, D gene, CDR3 DNA, CDR3 protein. The D gene is left open where the match is weak. Size is omitted from some rows. Given values are once, few, many or a class for expanded clones.

NA	TRBJ2-7	TRBV5-6	TRBD1	TGTGCCAGCAGCTCCAGACAGGGCTACGAGCAGTACTTC	CASSSRQGYEQYF
NA	TRBJ1-5	TRBV6-4	NA	TGTGCCAGCAGTTTGAATGAGAAATGGGGCAATCAGCCCCAGCATTTT	CASSLNEKWGNQPQHF
NA	TRBJ1-5	TRBV3-1/TRBV3-2	NA	TGTGCCAGCAGCCAAGGACATCGAAGAGGCCCCCAGCATTTT	CASSQGHRRGPQHF
NA	TRBJ1-1	TRBV19	NA	TGTGCCAGTAGTTTTCTACAGGGAACGGCTGAAGCTTTCTTT	CASSFLQGTAEAFF
NA	TRBJ2-5	TRBV6-6	TRBD1	TGTGCCAGCAGTAGTCATCCGGGACAGGGACAAGAGACCCAGTACTTC	CASSSHPGQGQETQYF
NA	TRBJ1-2	TRBV15	TRBD1	TGTGCCACCAGCGAGGGGCAGACAGGGATTAACTATGGCTACACCTTC	CATSEGQTGINYGYTF
NA	TRBJ2-7	TRBV4-1	NA	TGCGCCAGCAGCCAAGATTACCTCAACGAGCAGTACTTC	CASSQDYLNEQYF
NA	TRBJ1-1	TRBV18	NA	TGTGCCATCCGACCAAACACTGAAGCTTTCTTT	CAIRPNTEAFF
NA	TRBJ2-3	TRBV7-2	NA	TGTGCCAGCAGCTTCCTATCTACGCAGTATTTT	CASSFLSTQYF
NA	TRBJ2-2	TRBV14	NA	TGTGCCAGCAGCCAAGATATCCCCGGGGAGCTGTTTTTT	CASSQDIPGELFF
NA	TRBJ2-1	TRBV7-9	TRBD2	TGTGCCAGCAGCCGTGGGACTAGCGGGAGAGGAGCTGGCAATGAGCAGTTCTTC	CASSRGTSGRGAGNEQFF
NA	TRBJ1-2	TRBV27	NA	TGTGCCAGCAGTTTATCGGGAGGGGTCGGGGGCTACACCTTC	CASSLSGGVGGYTF
NA	TRBJ2-1	TRBV10-1	TRBD1	TGCGCCAGCACCGGGACAGAAATGGGTCGTAATGAGCAGTTCTTC	CASTGTEMGRNEQFF
NA	TRBJ1-1	TRBV27	NA	TGTGCCAGCAGTCTAGCACCAGGGGTGGGGGCTTTCTTT	CASSLAPGVGAFF
NA	TRBJ1-3	TRBV29-1	NA	TGCAGCGTTGAAGAAGGGTCTGGAAACACCATATATTTT	CSVEEGSGNTIYF
once	TRBJ2-2	TRBV6-2/TRBV6-3	NA	TGTGCCAGCAGTCCACGATGGGACTTAAACACCGGGGAGCTGTTTTTT	CASSPRWDLNTGELFF
NA	TRBJ2-2	TRBV5-4	NA	TGTGCCAGCAGCTTCGGGACCTCGAGAGAGCTGTTTTTT	CASSFGTSRELFF